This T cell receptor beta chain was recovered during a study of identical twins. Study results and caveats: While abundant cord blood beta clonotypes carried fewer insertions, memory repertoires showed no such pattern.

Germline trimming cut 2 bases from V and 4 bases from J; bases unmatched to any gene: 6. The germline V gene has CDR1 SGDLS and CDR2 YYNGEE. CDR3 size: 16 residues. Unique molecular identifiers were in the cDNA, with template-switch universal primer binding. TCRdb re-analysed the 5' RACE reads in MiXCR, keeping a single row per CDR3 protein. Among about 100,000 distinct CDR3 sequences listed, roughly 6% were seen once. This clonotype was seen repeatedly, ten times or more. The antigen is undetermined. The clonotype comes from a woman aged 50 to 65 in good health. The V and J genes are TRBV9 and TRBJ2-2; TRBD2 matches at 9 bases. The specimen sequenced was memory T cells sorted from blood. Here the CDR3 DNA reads TGTGCCAGCAGCGTGACAACTAGCGGGTCCACCGGGGAGCTGTTTTTT. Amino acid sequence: CASSVTTSGSTGELFF.